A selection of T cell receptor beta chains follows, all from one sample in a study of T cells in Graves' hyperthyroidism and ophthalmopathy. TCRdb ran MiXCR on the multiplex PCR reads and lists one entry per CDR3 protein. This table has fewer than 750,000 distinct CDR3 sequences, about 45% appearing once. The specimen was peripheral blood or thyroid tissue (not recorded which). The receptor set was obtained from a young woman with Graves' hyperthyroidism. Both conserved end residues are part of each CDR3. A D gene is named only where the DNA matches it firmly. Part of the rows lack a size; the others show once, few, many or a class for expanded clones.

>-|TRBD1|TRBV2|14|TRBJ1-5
TGTGCCAGCAGTTGGGACAGGACCAATCAGCCCCAGCATTTT
CASSWDRTNQPQHF
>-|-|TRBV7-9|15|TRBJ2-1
TGTGCCAGCAGCTCACCACTGACCTGGGGCAATGAGCAGTTCTTC
CASSSPLTWGNEQFF
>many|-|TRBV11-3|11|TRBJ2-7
TGTGCCAGCAGCCAGGGGCACGCGGATTACTTC
CASSQGHADYF
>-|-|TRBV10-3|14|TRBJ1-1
TGTGCTATCAGCAGTTTAAGGGGTGACACTGAAGCTTTCTTT
CAISSLRGDTEAFF
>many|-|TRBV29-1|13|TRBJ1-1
TGCAGCGTCCGGAGCGGGGGTTGGACTGAAGCTTTCTTT
CSVRSGGWTEAFF
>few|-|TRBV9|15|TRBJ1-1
TGTGCCAGCAGCAATTCCCCGGACACCAACACTGAAGCTTTCTTT
CASSNSPDTNTEAFF
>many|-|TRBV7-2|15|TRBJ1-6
TGTGCCAGCAGCTTAGCGATCGCGGGAAATTCACCCCTCCACTTT
CASSLAIAGNSPLHF
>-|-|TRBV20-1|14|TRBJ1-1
TGCAGTGCTAGAGAACGGGGGGCTAGCACTGAAGCTTTCTTT
CSARERGASTEAFF
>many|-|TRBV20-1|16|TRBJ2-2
TGCAGTGCTAGAGTGGTGAGGGCCGCGAACACCGGGGAGCTGTTTTTT
CSARVVRAANTGELFF
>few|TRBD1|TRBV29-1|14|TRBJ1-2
TGCAGCGCTAGACAGGGGGGGCAGCCCTATGGCTACACCTTC
CSARQGGQPYGYTF
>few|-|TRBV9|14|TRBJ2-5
TGTGCCAGCAGCGTGGGACACTACCACGAGACCCAGTACTTC
CASSVGHYHETQYF
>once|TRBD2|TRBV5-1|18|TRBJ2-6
TGCGCCAGCAGTATTGGGGGGGGGGGTTCTTCTGGGGCCAACGTCCTGACTTTC
CASSIGGGGSSGANVLTF
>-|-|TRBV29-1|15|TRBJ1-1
TGCAGCGTCTTCAGCCCGTTGTGGGGATACACTGAAGCTTTCTTT
CSVFSPLWGYTEAFF
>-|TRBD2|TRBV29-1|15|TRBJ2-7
TGCAGCTTAACTACGAGCGGGAGGAAAGATTGCGAGCAGTACTTC
CSLTTSGRKDCEQYF
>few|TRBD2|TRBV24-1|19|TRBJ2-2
TGTGCCACCAGTGACCCGGGACTAGCGGGAGGAAGTCTCACCGGGGAGCTGTTTTTT
CATSDPGLAGGSLTGELFF
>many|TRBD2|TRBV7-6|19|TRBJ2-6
TGTGCCAGCAGCTTTAATACCAAGCGGGGGCTCTCTGGGGCCAACGTCCTGACTTTC
CASSFNTKRGLSGANVLTF